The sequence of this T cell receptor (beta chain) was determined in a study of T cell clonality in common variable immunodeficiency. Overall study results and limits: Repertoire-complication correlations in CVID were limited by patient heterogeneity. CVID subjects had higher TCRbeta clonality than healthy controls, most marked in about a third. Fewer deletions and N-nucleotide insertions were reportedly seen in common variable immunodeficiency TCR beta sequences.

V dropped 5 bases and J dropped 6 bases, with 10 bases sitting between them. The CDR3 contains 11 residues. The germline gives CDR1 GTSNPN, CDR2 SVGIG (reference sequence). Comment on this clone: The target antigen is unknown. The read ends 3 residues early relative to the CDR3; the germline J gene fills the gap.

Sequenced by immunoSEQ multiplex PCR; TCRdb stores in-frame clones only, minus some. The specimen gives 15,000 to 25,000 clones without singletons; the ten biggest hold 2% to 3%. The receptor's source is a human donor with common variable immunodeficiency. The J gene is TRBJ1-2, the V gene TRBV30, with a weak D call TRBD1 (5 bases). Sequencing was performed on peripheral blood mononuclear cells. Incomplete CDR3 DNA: TGTGCCTGGGGGGGGGTGGATGGC. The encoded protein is CAWGGVDG. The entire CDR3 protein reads CAWGGVDGYTF.